This is a list of T cell receptor beta chains from one sample in a study of Ad26.COV2.S vaccination and SARS-CoV-2 variants. Using immunoSEQ multiplex PCR, the repertoire was profiled, and TCRdb retains in-frame clones only, with some absent. The sample consists of around 300,000 clones, around 89% of them appearing once. The sample consisted of peripheral blood, taken in a trial of Ad26.COV2.S vaccine versus placebo. The source is a person aged 18-60 years who received the Ad26.COV2.S COVID-19 vaccine or a placebo. The CDR3 runs from the conserved cysteine through the conserved F or W. D genes are given only for firm matches. Clone size is stated in some rows and not others, as once, few, many or a class when expanded.

clone_size: -
v_call: TRBV10-2
d_call: -
j_call: TRBJ2-7
cdr3_nt: TGCGCCAGCAGCCAGGTTATTAACTACGAGCAGTACTTC
cdr3_aa: CASSQVINYEQYF

clone_size: -
v_call: TRBV29-1
d_call: TRBD1
j_call: TRBJ2-4
cdr3_nt: TGCAGCGTTGTGGGGACAGGAGTTAACATTCAGTACTTC
cdr3_aa: CSVVGTGVNIQYF

clone_size: -
v_call: TRBV12-3/TRBV12-4
d_call: -
j_call: TRBJ1-5
cdr3_nt: TGTGCCAGCAGTTTTAAAGGGGACCGGCCCCAGCATTTT
cdr3_aa: CASSFKGDRPQHF

clone_size: -
v_call: TRBV18
d_call: TRBD1
j_call: TRBJ2-3
cdr3_nt: TGTGCCAGCTCTCCACAGGGGGCGACCTCAGATACGCAGTATTTT
cdr3_aa: CASSPQGATSDTQYF

clone_size: -
v_call: TRBV27
d_call: -
j_call: TRBJ2-1
cdr3_nt: TGTGCCAGCAGCCAGAACTACAATGAGCAGTTCTTC
cdr3_aa: CASSQNYNEQFF

clone_size: -
v_call: TRBV12-3/TRBV12-4
d_call: -
j_call: TRBJ2-5
cdr3_nt: TGTGCCAGCAGGCCCCGGGAGAAAGAGACCCAGTACTTC
cdr3_aa: CASRPREKETQYF

clone_size: -
v_call: TRBV20-1
d_call: TRBD1
j_call: TRBJ2-6
cdr3_nt: TGCAGTGCTAGTGGACAGGTCCTGGAGGGGGCCAACGTCCTGACTTTC
cdr3_aa: CSASGQVLEGANVLTF

clone_size: -
v_call: TRBV10-3
d_call: TRBD2
j_call: TRBJ2-2
cdr3_nt: TGTGCCATCAGTGAGACTAGCGGAGCGAACACCGGGGAGCTGTTTTTT
cdr3_aa: CAISETSGANTGELFF

clone_size: -
v_call: TRBV2
d_call: -
j_call: TRBJ2-7
cdr3_nt: TGTGCCAGCATTGGGAGAAGCGCCTACGAGCAGTACTTC
cdr3_aa: CASIGRSAYEQYF

clone_size: once
v_call: TRBV5-1
d_call: TRBD1
j_call: TRBJ1-3
cdr3_nt: TGCGCCAGCAGCTACACCGTACAGGGGGACTCTGGAAACACCATATATTTT
cdr3_aa: CASSYTVQGDSGNTIYF

clone_size: -
v_call: TRBV3-1/TRBV3-2
d_call: TRBD1
j_call: TRBJ2-7
cdr3_nt: TGTGCCAGCAGCCAAGGGAACAGGGGGCTCCGGGACGAGCAGTACTTC
cdr3_aa: CASSQGNRGLRDEQYF

clone_size: -
v_call: TRBV3-1/TRBV3-2
d_call: -
j_call: TRBJ2-7
cdr3_nt: TGTGCCAGCAGCCAAGTTTTCGGCGGCCCTCCCTACGAGCAGTACTTC
cdr3_aa: CASSQVFGGPPYEQYF

clone_size: once
v_call: TRBV7-9
d_call: TRBD1
j_call: TRBJ2-7
cdr3_nt: TGTGCCAGCAGCTTCAGACAGGGCCCCTACGAGCAGTACTTC
cdr3_aa: CASSFRQGPYEQYF

clone_size: -
v_call: TRBV11-1
d_call: TRBD2
j_call: TRBJ2-1
cdr3_nt: TGTGCCAGCAGCTTAAGCGGGGGGTCTTACAATGAGCAGTTCTTC
cdr3_aa: CASSLSGGSYNEQFF

clone_size: once
v_call: TRBV4-1
d_call: -
j_call: TRBJ2-7
cdr3_nt: TGCGCCAGCAGCCAAGCCTCAGCGAGTTCCTACGAGCAGTACTTC
cdr3_aa: CASSQASASSYEQYF

clone_size: few
v_call: TRBV9
d_call: -
j_call: TRBJ2-5
cdr3_nt: TGTGCCAGCAGCGTGAACACGGGGGTAGAGACCCAGTACTTC
cdr3_aa: CASSVNTGVETQYF

clone_size: -
v_call: TRBV5-3
d_call: -
j_call: TRBJ2-1
cdr3_nt: TGTGCCAGAAGCTTGGGTCCAAAAGTGCAGGTCCCCTGTATGGTATACAATGAGCAGTTCTTC
cdr3_aa: CARSLGPKVQVPCMVYNEQFF

clone_size: -
v_call: TRBV5-5
d_call: -
j_call: TRBJ2-7
cdr3_nt: TGTGCCAGCAGCTTGGAGGTAGGGGAGTACGAGCAGTACTTC
cdr3_aa: CASSLEVGEYEQYF